Below, 22 T cell receptor beta chains from the same sample are listed, as sequenced in a study of blood T cell repertoires in COVID-19. The protocol was immunoSEQ multiplex PCR, while the TCRdb copy is restricted to in-frame clones and leaves out a portion. This table holds a few hundred thousand clones, 88% found once. Sequencing was done on a sample of PBMCs or T cells enriched from blood (not recorded which). These receptors originate from a woman in her 40s who had recovered from COVID-19.

The chain recombines TRBV7-9 with TRBJ1-6; no firm D call. This CDR3 region has 14 residues. The V and J ends lost 2 bases and 10 bases respectively, with 12 bases between them. Germline-derived CDR1 and CDR2 are SEHNR and FQNEAQ (reference sequence). CDR3 residues: CASSLSGEGSPLHF. Here the CDR3 DNA reads TGTGCCAGCAGCTTATCTGGGGAGGGATCACCCCTCCACTTT.

The CDR3 DNA sequence: TGTGCCAGCAGTGAATGGGCAGGGGGCGCAGTACTCGCTGGCTACACCTTC. Translated: CASSEWAGGAVLAGYTF. The rearrangement joins TRBV25-1 to TRBJ1-2; 8 bases are a match to TRBD1. J lost 7 bases, V lost 1 base, and 14 bases had no gene match. CDR3 length: 17 amino acids. Per germline, CDR1 MGHDK and CDR2 SYGVNS.

The V call is TRBV5-1, the J call TRBJ2-2; TRBD1 matches at 9 bases. The germline V gene encodes CDR1 SGHRS and CDR2 YFSETQ. The CDR3 runs to 15 residues. Unmatched junction bases numbered 4, after V lost 0 bases and J lost 7 bases. The CDR3 region is CASSLEGQGIGELFF. The CDR3 nucleotides are TGCGCCAGCAGCTTGGAGGGACAGGGTATCGGGGAGCTGTTTTTT.

The rearrangement joins TRBV20-1 to TRBJ1-5; tentatively, D is TRBD1 (5 bases). CDR1 DFQATT and CDR2 SNEGSKA come from the germline V gene (reference sequence). The CDR3 has 15 amino acids. V dropped 3 bases and J dropped 1 base, with 13 bases sitting between them. CDR3 sequence (DNA): TGCAGTGCTAGTACACAGGAGCAGAGCAATCAGCCCCAGCATTTT. Encoded protein: CSASTQEQSNQPQHF.

This chain links TRBV15 with TRBJ1-5; D remains unclear. The V gene's germline CDR1 is LNHNV and CDR2 YYDKDF (reference sequence). This CDR3 has 14 residues. The V and J ends lost 3 bases and 5 bases respectively, with 11 bases between them. The DNA of the CDR3 is TGTGCCACCAGCAGCCAACCGTTAGATCAGCCCCAGCATTTT. Its translation: CATSSQPLDQPQHF.

The chain recombines TRBV19 with TRBJ1-4, with a possible D match to TRBD1 (5 bases). The CDR3 is made up of 12 amino acids. Trimming took 10 bases from V and 8 from J, leaving 14 bases between them. Germline CDR1 and CDR2: LNHDA and SQIVND (reference sequence). For the CDR3, the DNA is TGTGCCACCATGACTCGGGGGGAAAAACTGTTTTTT. It codes for CATMTRGEKLFF.

The chain links TRBV24-1 to TRBJ2-1, with D possibly matching TRBD1 (5 bases). The CDR3 totals 19 residues. Looked up from germline, CDR1 is KGHDR and CDR2 is SFDVKD. Trimming took off 8 bases at V and 0 bases at J, with 25 bases between the two ends. CDR3 in DNA: TGTGCCACCACCCCCGCAGTTGGGCCTCGACAGAGCTCCTACAATGAGCAGTTCTTC. Translating gives CATTPAVGPRQSSYNEQFF.

V is TRBV9 and J is TRBJ1-3; possible D gene TRBD1, 5 bases. The germline CDR1 and CDR2 sequences are SGDLS and YYNGEE. V was trimmed by 0 bases and J by 0 bases, leaving 13 bases between them. The CDR3 loop spans 17 amino acids. CDR3 in amino acids: CASSVGEGSSSGNTIYF. The CDR3 nucleotides read TGTGCCAGCAGCGTAGGGGAGGGGTCGAGCTCTGGAAACACCATATATTTT.

This clone was detected only once. The CDR3 region has the DNA TGTGCCAGCAGCTTGGATAGGACAGGGGGTGACTATGGCTACACCTTC. Protein product: CASSLDRTGGDYGYTF. The rearrangement uses TRBV5-4 and TRBJ1-2, with 10 bases matching TRBD1. With 0 bases clipped from V and 3 bases from J, the junction kept 5 bases outside the gene matches. The germline CDR1 and CDR2 sequences are SGHNT and YYREEE (reference sequence). The CDR3 covers 16 residues.

The chain links TRBV11-2 to TRBJ2-7; possibly TRBD2 for D (5 bases). Germline CDR1 is SGHAT and CDR2 is FQNNGV. There are 14 residues in the CDR3. Trimming took 5 bases from V and 2 from J, leaving 13 bases between them. CDR3 nucleotide sequence: TGTGCCAGCAGCGACCGGGATTTAGCCTACGAGCAGTACTTC. This codes for CASSDRDLAYEQYF.

The CDR3 loop reads CASSQADGFYGYTF. The CDR3 nucleotides are TGTGCCAGCAGCCAAGCTGATGGCTTCTATGGCTACACCTTC. The chain uses TRBV3-1 (or the pseudogene TRBV3-2) and TRBJ1-2, with unresolved D. The CDR3 is 14 amino acids. Germline values: CDR1 LGHDT, CDR2 YNNKEL (reference sequence). V was clipped by 1 base and J by 4 bases, with 10 bases between them.

The rearrangement uses TRBV18 and TRBJ1-4; 8 bases map to TRBD1. CDR3 size: 16 residues. After removal of 3 bases from V and 8 bases from J, the junction contained 11 bases not matched to a gene. Per germline, CDR1 KGHSH and CDR2 LQKENI. The CDR3 DNA follows: TGTGCCAGCTCACCGTTGGCAGGGGGCATAAAGGAAAAACTGTTTTTT. Translating it yields CASSPLAGGIKEKLFF. Full variable domain (outside the CDR3, taken from reference TRBV18 and TRBJ1-4): NAGVMQNPRHLVRRRGQEARLRCSPMKGHSHVYWYRQLPEEGLKFMVYLQKENIIDESGMPKERFSAEFPKEGPSILRIQQVVRGDSAAYFCASSPLAGGIKEKLFFGSGTQLSVL.

V is TRBV19 and J is TRBJ2-5; 10 bases align to TRBD2. This CDR3 is 17 amino acids long. CDR1 and CDR2 (germline): LNHDA, SQIVND (reference sequence). V shed 6 bases, J shed 4 bases, and the junction held 14 bases outside the gene matches. CDR3 sequence reads: CASSPGLASRRGETQYF. The CDR3 nucleotides read TGTGCCAGTAGCCCGGGACTAGCGTCAAGGAGGGGAGAGACCCAGTACTTC.

The CDR3 loop reads CASSFDKSTSPLHF. The CDR3 coding sequence is TGTGCCAGCAGTTTTGACAAGTCGACTTCACCCCTCCACTTT. This rearrangement joins TRBV27 to TRBJ1-6, with unresolved D. With 3 bases removed from V and 9 bases from J, the gap between germline ends came to 12 bases. The CDR3 sequence is 14 residues long. Looked up from germline, CDR1 is MNHEY and CDR2 is SMNVEV (reference sequence).

This rearrangement joins TRBV2 to TRBJ2-2; possibly TRBD2 for D (5 bases). Germline V gene lookup returns CDR1 SNHLY and CDR2 FYNNEI. This CDR3 has 14 residues. V gave up 4 bases and J gave up 0 bases, with 6 bases separating them. The CDR3 sequence is CASSAGTNTGELFF. In DNA, the CDR3 is TGTGCCAGCAGTGCGGGGACGAACACCGGGGAGCTGTTTTTT.

The V gene is TRBV6-5, the J gene TRBJ2-3; 8 nucleotides agree with TRBD2. The V gene end was trimmed by 2 bases and the J gene end by 4 bases; junction bases not matched to a gene: 2. The germline V gene encodes CDR1 MNHEY and CDR2 SVGAGI. The length of the CDR3 is 14 residues. CDR3 sequence: CASSYSGSADTQYF. CDR3 sequence (DNA): TGTGCCAGCAGTTACAGCGGGAGTGCAGATACGCAGTATTTT.

The V and J genes are TRBV27 and TRBJ1-3, with 9 bases that match TRBD1. The length of the CDR3 is 16 residues. Trimming took 6 bases from V and 7 from J; bases not matched to a gene: 13. Germline CDR1 reads MNHEY; CDR2 reads SMNVEV (reference sequence). As DNA, the CDR3 is TGTGCCAGCAGCCCGTACCTCGGGACAGGGAGGAACACCATATATTTT. Translation: CASSPYLGTGRNTIYF.

V and J are TRBV2 and TRBJ2-5, with TRBD2 identical over 10 bases. CDR3 length: 14 residues. V shed 8 bases and J 4 bases; nucleotides not matched to a gene: 7. Germline V lookup: CDR1 SNHLY, CDR2 FYNNEI. CDR3 nucleotides: TGTGCCAGCTCCTCCGGGACTAGCGTAGAGACCCAGTACTTC. This gives the protein CASSSGTSVETQYF.

V gene TRBV5-1 combines with J gene TRBJ2-1, with 8 positions matching TRBD1. Looked up from germline, CDR1 is SGHRS and CDR2 is YFSETQ. The CDR3 spans 18 residues. V trimming: 0 bases; J trimming: 0 bases; junction bases outside the gene matches: 8. The CDR3 sequence: CASSLGRGQIGSYNEQFF. The CDR3 DNA follows: TGCGCCAGCAGCTTGGGCAGGGGGCAAATCGGCTCCTACAATGAGCAGTTCTTC.

The V call is TRBV7-9, the J call TRBJ2-1; possibly TRBD2 for D (6 bases). CDR1 SEHNR and CDR2 FQNEAQ come from the germline V gene (reference sequence). The CDR3 covers 16 residues. V was trimmed by 2 bases and J by 2 bases, leaving 13 bases between them. The CDR3: CASSLSTGVTYNEQFF. The CDR3 DNA reads TGTGCCAGCAGCTTATCGACGGGAGTAACCTACAATGAGCAGTTCTTC.

A single count supports this clone. V and J are TRBV4-3 and TRBJ2-1, with 8 nucleotides matching TRBD2. CDR1 and CDR2 (germline): LGHNA, YSLEER. The CDR3 has 16 residues. J was trimmed by 10 bases and V by 0 bases; bases with no gene match: 11. The CDR3 sequence is CASSQDRGLVTGEQFF. DNA for the CDR3: TGCGCCAGCAGCCAAGATAGGGGACTAGTCACAGGGGAGCAGTTCTTC.

The chain uses TRBV7-9 and TRBJ1-1; D might be TRBD1 (5 bases). Germline CDR1 SEHNR, CDR2 FQNEAQ (reference sequence). With 1 base removed from V and 5 bases from J, the gap between germline ends came to 8 bases. The CDR3 has 13 amino acids. The CDR3 reads CASSLGQRTEAFF. As DNA, the CDR3 is TGTGCCAGCAGCTTAGGACAGAGGACTGAAGCTTTCTTT.